Listed below are T cell receptor beta chains from one sample, sequenced in a study of brain T cells in children with intractable seizures. Assay: immunoSEQ multiplex PCR; the TCRdb copy retains only in-frame clones and omits some. Of 78,000 or so clones listed, roughly 89% are singletons. This specimen consisted of peripheral blood, obtained at surgery. The origin of the receptors is a girl aged 2-9 years with Rasmussen encephalitis and intractable seizures. CDR3s include the opening cysteine and the closing phenylalanine or tryptophan. A D gene is named only where the DNA matches it firmly. Clone size appears in some rows only: once, few, many, or a class for an expanded clone.

>TRBV11-3|TRBJ1-2|few|-
CASSLRSSGLGYTF
TGTGCCAGCAGCTTACGGTCGAGTGGTTTGGGCTACACCTTC
>TRBV20-1|TRBJ2-5|-|TRBD2
CSASKVVREVETQYF
TGCAGTGCTAGTAAGGTCGTGCGGGAGGTGGAGACCCAGTACTTC
>TRBV15|TRBJ2-2|-|TRBD2
CATSSAGLAHGELFF
TGTGCCACCAGCAGTGCGGGACTAGCCCACGGGGAGCTGTTTTTT
>TRBV2|TRBJ1-2|-|TRBD1
CASSEALGQGYGYTF
TGTGCCAGCAGTGAAGCTCTGGGACAGGGGTATGGCTACACCTTC
>TRBV7-3|TRBJ2-1|-|-
CASSLGQYNEQFF
TGTGCCAGCAGCCTAGGACAATACAATGAGCAGTTCTTC
>TRBV6-5|TRBJ2-7|-|-
CASTGAYEQYF
TGTGCCAGCACAGGGGCCTACGAGCAGTACTTC
>TRBV2|TRBJ2-7|once|-
CASRSPTSSSYEQYF
TGTGCCAGCAGGAGTCCTACTAGTAGCTCCTACGAGCAGTACTTC
>TRBV2|TRBJ2-7|-|-
CASSECRGCEQYF
TGTGCCAGCAGTGAATGCAGGGGCTGCGAGCAGTACTTC
>TRBV2|TRBJ2-7|-|-
CASSDRQVSSYEQYF
TGTGCCAGCAGTGATCGACAGGTGAGCTCCTACGAGCAGTACTTC
>TRBV25-1|TRBJ2-7|-|TRBD2
CASSPGGLDEQYF
TGTGCCAGCAGTCCGGGGGGGCTCGACGAGCAGTACTTC
>TRBV12-3/TRBV12-4|TRBJ1-1|-|-
CASSLGENTEAFF
TGTGCCAGCAGTTTAGGAGAGAACACTGAAGCTTTCTTT
>TRBV7-7|TRBJ2-5|-|TRBD2
CASSLGGTSGRETQYF
TGTGCTAGCAGCTTAGGGGGGACTAGCGGGAGGGAGACCCAGTACTTC
>TRBV29-1|TRBJ1-2|-|-
CSADWGPPDDGYTF
TGCAGCGCGGATTGGGGCCCCCCTGATGATGGCTACACCTTC
>TRBV5-1|TRBJ1-1|-|TRBD1
CASSLAGQGRTEAFF
TGCGCCAGCAGCTTGGCGGGACAGGGGCGGACTGAAGCTTTCTTT
>TRBV30|TRBJ2-5|-|TRBD2
CAWSDGTRGEETQYF
TGTGCCTGGAGTGACGGGACTAGGGGGGAAGAGACCCAGTACTTC
>TRBV20-1|TRBJ1-5|-|-
CSASRGQPQHF
TGCAGTGCTAGCCGCGGTCAGCCCCAGCATTTT
>TRBV6-5|TRBJ2-5|-|-
CASSYMGFQGPETQYF
TGTGCCAGCAGTTACATGGGGTTCCAGGGGCCGGAGACCCAGTACTTC
>TRBV5-6|TRBJ1-2|-|-
CASSPETGIGYGYTF
TGTGCCAGCAGCCCAGAGACAGGAATTGGGTATGGCTACACCTTC
>TRBV9|TRBJ1-5|-|TRBD1
CASSLQGDSNQPQHF
TGTGCCAGCAGCTTACAGGGGGATAGCAATCAGCCCCAGCATTTT
>TRBV29-1|TRBJ1-4|-|-
CSVAGQLNEKLFF
TGCAGCGTGGCTGGACAGCTTAATGAAAAACTGTTTTTT
>TRBV11-2|TRBJ2-7|-|-
CASSFTVSSALSYEQYF
TGTGCCAGCAGCTTTACTGTTTCTAGCGCCCTTTCCTACGAGCAGTACTTC
>TRBV3-1/TRBV3-2|TRBJ1-4|once|-
CASSQEDRATNEKLFF
TGTGCCAGCAGCCAAGAAGACCGAGCAACTAATGAAAAACTGTTTTTT
>TRBV4-1|TRBJ1-2|few|-
CASSQGPVDYGYTF
TGCGCCAGCAGCCAGGGACCGGTAGATTATGGCTACACCTTC
>TRBV9|TRBJ2-1|few|TRBD2
CASSVEGALAGVNEQFF
TGTGCCAGCAGCGTAGAGGGTGCGCTAGCGGGAGTAAACGAGCAGTTCTTC
>TRBV25-1|TRBJ1-2|-|-
CASSAPQGPHDYGYTF
TGTGCCAGCAGTGCGCCGCAGGGGCCCCACGACTATGGCTACACCTTC
>TRBV5-4|TRBJ1-5|few|-
CASSLAGVEQPQHF
TGTGCCAGCAGCTTGGCCGGAGTGGAGCAGCCCCAGCATTTT
>TRBV27|TRBJ2-1|-|TRBD2
CASSLSSGGYNEQFF
TGTGCCAGCAGTTTATCCAGCGGGGGCTACAATGAGCAGTTCTTC
>TRBV4-1|TRBJ1-1|many|-
CASSQGDGVGTEAFF
TGCGCCAGCAGCCAAGGGGATGGGGTGGGGACTGAAGCTTTCTTT
>TRBV4-2|TRBJ1-3|-|-
CASSQGYDGNTIYF
TGTGCCAGCAGCCAAGGGTACGATGGAAACACCATATATTTT
>TRBV10-2|TRBJ2-7|-|-
CASSDELLYEQYF
TGCGCCAGCAGTGATGAGCTCCTATACGAGCAGTACTTC
>TRBV7-9|TRBJ1-4|-|-
CASSPRAFNEKLFF
TGTGCCAGCAGCCCCCGCGCCTTTAATGAAAAACTGTTTTTT
>TRBV19|TRBJ2-1|-|TRBD2
CASSIGGTSGPYNEQFF
TGTGCCAGTAGTATAGGGGGCACTAGCGGGCCCTACAATGAGCAGTTCTTC
>TRBV12-5|TRBJ2-2|-|TRBD2
CASGLIGGNLDTGELFF
TGTGCTAGTGGTTTGATCGGGGGGAATTTGGACACCGGGGAGCTGTTTTTT
>TRBV6-1|TRBJ2-7|many|TRBD1
CASSEAQWTGYEQYF
TGTGCCAGCAGTGAAGCCCAATGGACAGGATACGAGCAGTACTTC
>TRBV19|TRBJ2-6|-|-
CASSIDRAGANVLTF
TGTGCCAGTAGTATAGACAGGGCTGGGGCCAACGTCCTGACTTTC
>TRBV9|TRBJ2-2|-|-
CASSVAITGELFF
TGTGCCAGCAGCGTCGCTATCACCGGGGAGCTGTTTTTT
>TRBV18|TRBJ1-2|-|-
CASSPWSNYGYTF
TGTGCCAGCTCTCCGTGGAGTAACTATGGCTACACCTTC
>TRBV18|TRBJ2-5|-|TRBD2
CASSHSGGVGETQYF
TGTGCCAGCTCACACAGCGGGGGAGTCGGAGAGACCCAGTACTTC
>TRBV9|TRBJ2-7|-|TRBD1
CASSTHDRAPYEQYF
TGTGCCAGCAGCACCCACGACAGGGCCCCCTACGAGCAGTACTTC
>TRBV23-1|TRBJ2-1|-|-
CASSRGPTLF
TGCGCCAGCAGTCGGGGCCCTACGCTCTTC
>TRBV4-1|TRBJ2-2|medium-sized|TRBD2
CASSQAGTSGNTGELFF
TGCGCCAGCAGCCAAGCCGGGACTAGCGGAAACACCGGGGAGCTGTTTTTT
>TRBV12-3/TRBV12-4|TRBJ2-1|-|-
CASSLLGGTEQFF
TGTGCCAGCAGTTTGCTGGGTGGAACCGAGCAGTTCTTC
>TRBV5-4|TRBJ2-5|-|TRBD1
CASSTGTGGWETQYF
TGTGCCAGCAGCACTGGGACAGGGGGTTGGGAGACCCAGTACTTC
>TRBV27|TRBJ2-3|-|-
CASSLEGRSTDTQYF
TGTGCCAGCAGTTTAGAGGGTCGGAGCACAGATACGCAGTATTTT
>TRBV6-2/TRBV6-3|TRBJ1-5|once|-
CASSPMDSEGNQPQHF
TGTGCCAGCAGCCCTATGGACAGTGAGGGCAATCAGCCCCAGCATTTT
>TRBV30|TRBJ2-7|-|-
CAWSIGGEQYF
TGTGCCTGGAGTATAGGGGGCGAGCAGTACTTC
>TRBV6-1|TRBJ2-7|-|TRBD2
CASSDLASGRWDYEQYF
TGTGCCAGCAGTGATCTGGCTAGCGGGAGATGGGATTACGAGCAGTACTTC
>TRBV25-1|TRBJ1-1|-|-
CASSEYQGPTEAFF
TGTGCCAGCAGTGAATATCAGGGACCCACTGAAGCTTTCTTT
>TRBV7-2|TRBJ1-4|-|-
CASSLVSGNEKLFF
TGTGCCAGCAGCTTAGTGTCCGGAAATGAAAAACTGTTTTTT
>TRBV23-1|TRBJ1-6|-|TRBD1
CASSQTDRVDSPLHF
TGCGCCAGCAGTCAAACGGACAGGGTCGATTCACCCCTCCACTTT